This T cell receptor beta chain was profiled in a study of cytomegalovirus exposure and HLA in healthy donors. CDR3 length equals 15 residues. Looked up from germline, CDR1 is MNHNY and CDR2 is SVGAGI (reference sequence). V lost 0 bases and J lost 7; bases outside the gene matches: 5. The study ran its PCR with 60 Vbeta and 13 Jbeta primers. Repertoires were generated with immunoSEQ multiplex PCR, while TCRdb's copy carries only in-frame clones and drops some. The sample contains around 220,000 clones, about 70% of which appear only once. Remarks on this clone: Its antigen is unknown.

Likely unrecorded immune exposures existed in these nominally healthy donors. Study results and limitations: Researchers reported in a later analysis that a missense DCLRE1C variant was tied to TCR beta V- and J-gene trimming.

The chain recombines TRBV6-6 with TRBJ2-4; TRBD2 agrees at 8 bases. This clonotype originated in a woman younger than 45 in good health and CMV-seronegative. Source material: PBMCs. The CDR3 is CASSYSTGGFNIQYF. The CDR3 DNA sequence: TGTGCCAGCAGTTACTCGACGGGAGGGTTTAACATTCAGTACTTC.